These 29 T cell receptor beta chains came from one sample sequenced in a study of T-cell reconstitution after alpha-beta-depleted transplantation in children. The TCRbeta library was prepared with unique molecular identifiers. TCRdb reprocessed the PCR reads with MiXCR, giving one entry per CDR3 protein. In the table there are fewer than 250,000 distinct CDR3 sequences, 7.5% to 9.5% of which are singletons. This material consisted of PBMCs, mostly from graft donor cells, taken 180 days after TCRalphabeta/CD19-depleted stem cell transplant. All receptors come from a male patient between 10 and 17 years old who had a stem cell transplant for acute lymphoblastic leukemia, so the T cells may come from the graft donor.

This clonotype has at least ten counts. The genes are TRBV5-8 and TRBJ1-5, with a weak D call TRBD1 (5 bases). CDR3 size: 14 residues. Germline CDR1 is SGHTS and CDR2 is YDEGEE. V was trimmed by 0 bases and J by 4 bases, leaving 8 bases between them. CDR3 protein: CASSLAPGNQPQHF. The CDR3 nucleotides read TGTGCCAGCAGCTTGGCCCCAGGGAATCAGCCCCAGCATTTT.

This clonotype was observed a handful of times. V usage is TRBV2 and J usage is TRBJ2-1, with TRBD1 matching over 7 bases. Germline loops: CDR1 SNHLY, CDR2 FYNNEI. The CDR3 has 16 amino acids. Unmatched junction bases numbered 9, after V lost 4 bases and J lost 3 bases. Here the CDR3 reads CASSVRPGQNYNEQFF. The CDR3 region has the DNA TGTGCCAGCAGTGTCAGACCGGGACAGAACTACAATGAGCAGTTCTTC.

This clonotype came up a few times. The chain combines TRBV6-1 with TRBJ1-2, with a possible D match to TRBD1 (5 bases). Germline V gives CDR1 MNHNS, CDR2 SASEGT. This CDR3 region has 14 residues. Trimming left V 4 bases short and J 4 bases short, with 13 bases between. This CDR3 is CASSVTDQFYGYTF. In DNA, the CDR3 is TGTGCCAGCAGTGTGACAGACCAGTTCTATGGCTACACCTTC.

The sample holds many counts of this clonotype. This chain's CDR3 is CASSRTVYEQYF. The CDR3 region has the DNA TGTGCCAGCAGCAGGACAGTGTACGAGCAGTACTTC. The chain employs TRBV3-1 and TRBJ2-7; tentatively, D is TRBD1 (6 bases). Per germline, CDR1 LGHDT and CDR2 YNNKEL (reference sequence). The CDR3 spans 12 residues. Trimming removed 5 bases from V and 4 bases from J, with 9 bases in between.

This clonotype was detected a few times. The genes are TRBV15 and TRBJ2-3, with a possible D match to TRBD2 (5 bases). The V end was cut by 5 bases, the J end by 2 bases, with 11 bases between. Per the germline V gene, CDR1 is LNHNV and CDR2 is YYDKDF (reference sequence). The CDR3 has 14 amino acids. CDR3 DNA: TGTGCCACCAGCCTTCGACTATTCACAGATACGCAGTATTTT. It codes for CATSLRLFTDTQYF.

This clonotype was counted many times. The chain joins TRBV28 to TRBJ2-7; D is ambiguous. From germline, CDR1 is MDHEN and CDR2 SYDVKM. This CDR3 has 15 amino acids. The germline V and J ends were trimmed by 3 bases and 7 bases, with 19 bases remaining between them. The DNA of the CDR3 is TGTGCCAGCAGTTTTTTCGTGGGGTCCTTAGAGGAGCAGTACTTC. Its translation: CASSFFVGSLEEQYF.

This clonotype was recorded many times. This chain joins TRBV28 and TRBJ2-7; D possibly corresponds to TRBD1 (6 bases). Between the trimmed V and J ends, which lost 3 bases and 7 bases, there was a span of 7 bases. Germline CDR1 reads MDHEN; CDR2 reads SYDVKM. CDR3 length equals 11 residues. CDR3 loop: CASSFGTEQYF. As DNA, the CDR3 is TGTGCCAGCAGTTTCGGGACAGAGCAGTACTTC.

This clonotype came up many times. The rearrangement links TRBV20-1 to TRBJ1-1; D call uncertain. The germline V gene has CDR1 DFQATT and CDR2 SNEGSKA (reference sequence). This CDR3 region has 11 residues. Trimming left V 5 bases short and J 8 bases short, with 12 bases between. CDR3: CSAQDGREAFF. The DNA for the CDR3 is TGCAGTGCTCAAGACGGGAGGGAAGCTTTCTTT.

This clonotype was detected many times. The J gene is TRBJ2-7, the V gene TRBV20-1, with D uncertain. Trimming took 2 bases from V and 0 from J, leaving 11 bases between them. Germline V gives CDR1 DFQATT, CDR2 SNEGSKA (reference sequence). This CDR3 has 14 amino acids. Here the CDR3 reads CSARKFPPSYEQYF. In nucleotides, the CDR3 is TGCAGTGCTAGAAAGTTCCCCCCCTCCTACGAGCAGTACTTC.

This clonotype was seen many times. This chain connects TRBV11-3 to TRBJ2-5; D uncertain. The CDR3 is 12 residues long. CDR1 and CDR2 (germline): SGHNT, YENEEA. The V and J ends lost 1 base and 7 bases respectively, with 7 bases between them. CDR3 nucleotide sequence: TGTGCCAGCAGCTTAGCCCGCGGGACCCAGTACTTC. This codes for CASSLARGTQYF.

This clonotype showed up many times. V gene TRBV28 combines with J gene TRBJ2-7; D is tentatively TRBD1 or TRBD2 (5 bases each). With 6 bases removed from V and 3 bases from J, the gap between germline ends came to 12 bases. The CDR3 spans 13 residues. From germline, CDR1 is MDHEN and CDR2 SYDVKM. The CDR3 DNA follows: TGTGCCAGCAGGGAGGACATACTCTACGAGCAGTACTTC. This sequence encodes CASREDILYEQYF.

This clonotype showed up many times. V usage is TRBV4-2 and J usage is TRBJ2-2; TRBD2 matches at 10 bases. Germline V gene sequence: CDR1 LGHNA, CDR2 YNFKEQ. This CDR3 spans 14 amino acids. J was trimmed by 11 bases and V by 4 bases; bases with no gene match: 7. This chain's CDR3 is CASSPPSGGVELFF. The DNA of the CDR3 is TGTGCCAGCAGCCCACCTAGCGGGGGCGTCGAGCTGTTTTTT.

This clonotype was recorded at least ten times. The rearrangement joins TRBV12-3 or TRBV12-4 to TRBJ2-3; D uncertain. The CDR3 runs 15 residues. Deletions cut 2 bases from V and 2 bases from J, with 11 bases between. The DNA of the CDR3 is TGTGCCAGCAGTTTATTGGCGGTCTACACAGATACGCAGTATTTT. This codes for CASSLLAVYTDTQYF.

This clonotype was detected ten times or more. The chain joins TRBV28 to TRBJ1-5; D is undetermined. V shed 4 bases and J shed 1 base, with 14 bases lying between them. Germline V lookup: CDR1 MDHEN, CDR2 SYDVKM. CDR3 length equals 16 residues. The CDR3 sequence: CASSSPRGGSNQPQHF. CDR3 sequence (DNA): TGTGCCAGCAGTTCGCCCCGGGGAGGAAGCAATCAGCCCCAGCATTTT.

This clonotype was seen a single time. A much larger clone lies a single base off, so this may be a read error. The CDR3 loop reads CSVRQGENQPQHF. CDR3 coding DNA: TGCAGCGTGCGACAGGGGGAGAATCAGCCCCAGCATTTT. This rearrangement joins TRBV29-1 to TRBJ1-5, with 9 bases aligning to TRBD1. CDR3 length: 13 residues. Germline CDR1 and CDR2: SQVTM and ANQGSEA. The V gene end was trimmed by 6 bases and the J gene end by 4 bases; junction bases not matched to a gene: 4.

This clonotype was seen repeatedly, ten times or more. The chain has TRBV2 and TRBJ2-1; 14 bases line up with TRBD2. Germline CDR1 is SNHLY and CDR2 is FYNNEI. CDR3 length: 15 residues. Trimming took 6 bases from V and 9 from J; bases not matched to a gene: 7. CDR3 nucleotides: TGTGCCAGCAGGCCCGGGACTAGCGGGAGTGGTGAGCAGTTCTTC. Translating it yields CASRPGTSGSGEQFF.

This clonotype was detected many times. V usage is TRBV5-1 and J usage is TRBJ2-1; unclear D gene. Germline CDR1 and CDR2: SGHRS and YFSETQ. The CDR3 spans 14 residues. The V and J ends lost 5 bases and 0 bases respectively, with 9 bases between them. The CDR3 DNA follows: TGCGCCAGCAGAGCATTGAGCTCCTACAATGAGCAGTTCTTC. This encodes CASRALSSYNEQFF.

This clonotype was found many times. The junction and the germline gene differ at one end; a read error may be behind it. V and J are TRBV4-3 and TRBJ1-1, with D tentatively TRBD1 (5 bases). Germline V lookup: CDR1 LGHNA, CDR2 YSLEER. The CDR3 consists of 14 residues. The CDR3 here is CASRQDSGTRVAFF. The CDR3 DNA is TGCGCCAGCAGACAAGACTCCGGGACTAGGGTAGCTTTCTTT.

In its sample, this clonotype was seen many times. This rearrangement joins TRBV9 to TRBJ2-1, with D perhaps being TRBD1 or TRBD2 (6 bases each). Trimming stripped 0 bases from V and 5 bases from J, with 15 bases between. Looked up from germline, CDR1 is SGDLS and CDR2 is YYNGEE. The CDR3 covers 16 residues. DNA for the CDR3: TGTGCCAGCAGCGTAGGGGGATTAGGGGGGCACAATGAGCAGTTCTTC. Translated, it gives CASSVGGLGGHNEQFF.

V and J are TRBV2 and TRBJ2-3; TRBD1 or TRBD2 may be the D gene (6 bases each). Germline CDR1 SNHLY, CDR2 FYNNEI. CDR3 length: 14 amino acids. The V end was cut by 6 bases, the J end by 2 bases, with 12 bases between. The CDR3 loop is CASRGGLLTDTQYF. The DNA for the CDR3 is TGTGCCAGCAGGGGGGGCCTACTCACAGATACGCAGTATTTT.

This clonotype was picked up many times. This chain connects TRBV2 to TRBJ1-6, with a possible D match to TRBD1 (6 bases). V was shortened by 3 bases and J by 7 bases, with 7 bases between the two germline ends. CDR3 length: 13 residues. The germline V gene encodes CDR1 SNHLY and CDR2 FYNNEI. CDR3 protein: CASSDTGNSPLHF. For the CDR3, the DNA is TGTGCCAGCAGTGACACAGGGAATTCACCCCTCCACTTT. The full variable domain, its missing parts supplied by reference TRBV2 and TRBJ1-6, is EPEVTQTPSHQVTQMGQEVILRCVPISNHLYFYWYRQILGQKVEFLVSFYNNEISEKSEIFDDQFSVERPDGSNFTLKIRSTKLEDSAMYFCASSDTGNSPLHFGNGTRLTVT.

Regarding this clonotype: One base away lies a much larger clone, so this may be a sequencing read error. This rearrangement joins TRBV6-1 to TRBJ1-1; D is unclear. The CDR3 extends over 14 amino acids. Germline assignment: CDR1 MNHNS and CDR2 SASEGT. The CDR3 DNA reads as TGTGCCAGCAGCCGAGCGAGAGGGAACACTGAAGCTCTCTTT. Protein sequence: CASSRARGNTEALF.

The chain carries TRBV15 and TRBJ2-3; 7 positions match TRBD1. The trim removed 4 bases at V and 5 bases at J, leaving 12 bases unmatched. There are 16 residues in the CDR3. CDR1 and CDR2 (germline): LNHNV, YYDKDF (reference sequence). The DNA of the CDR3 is TGTGCCACCAGCAACCGAGGGGGCGCCCCCAGAGATACGCAGTATTTT. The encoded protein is CATSNRGGAPRDTQYF. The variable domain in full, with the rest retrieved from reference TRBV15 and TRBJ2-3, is DAMVIQNPRYQVTQFGKPVTLSCSQTLNHNVMYWYQQKSSQAPKLLFHYYDKDFNNEADTPDNFQSRRPNTSFCFLDIRSPGLGDTAMYLCATSNRGGAPRDTQYFGPGTRLTVL.

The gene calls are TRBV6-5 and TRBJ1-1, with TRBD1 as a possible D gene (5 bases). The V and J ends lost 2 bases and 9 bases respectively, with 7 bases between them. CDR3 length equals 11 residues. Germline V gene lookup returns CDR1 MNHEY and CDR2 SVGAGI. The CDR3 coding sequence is TGTGCCAGCAGTTACGGGGACCAAGCTTTCTTT. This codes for CASSYGDQAFF.

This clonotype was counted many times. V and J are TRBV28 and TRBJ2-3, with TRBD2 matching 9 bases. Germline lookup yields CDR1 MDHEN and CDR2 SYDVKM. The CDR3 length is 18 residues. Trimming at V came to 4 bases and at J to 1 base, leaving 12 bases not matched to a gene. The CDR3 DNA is TGTGCCAGCAGTTCCCCGGTTCTATTAGCGGGAGGCACAGATACGCAGTATTTT. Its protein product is CASSSPVLLAGGTDTQYF.

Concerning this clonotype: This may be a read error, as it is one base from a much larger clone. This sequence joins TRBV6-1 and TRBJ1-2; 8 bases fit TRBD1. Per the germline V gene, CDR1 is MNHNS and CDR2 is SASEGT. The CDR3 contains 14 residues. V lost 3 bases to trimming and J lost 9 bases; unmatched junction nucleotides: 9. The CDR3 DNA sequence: TGTGCCAGCAGTGAGGCCAGGGGGCGCCGGCGCTACACCTTC. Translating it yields CASSEARGRRRYTF.

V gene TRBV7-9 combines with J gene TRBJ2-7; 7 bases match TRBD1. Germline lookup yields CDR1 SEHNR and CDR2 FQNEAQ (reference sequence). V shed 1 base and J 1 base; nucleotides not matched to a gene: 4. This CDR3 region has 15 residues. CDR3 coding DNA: TGTGCCAGCAGCTTAGGAGACAGGGCATCCTACGAGCAGTACTTC. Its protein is CASSLGDRASYEQYF.

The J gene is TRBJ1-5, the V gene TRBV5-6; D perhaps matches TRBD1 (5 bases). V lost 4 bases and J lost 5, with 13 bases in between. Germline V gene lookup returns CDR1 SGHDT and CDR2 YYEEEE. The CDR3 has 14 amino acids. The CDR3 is CASSRGGSDQPQHF. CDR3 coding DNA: TGTGCCAGCAGCCGTGGGGGGTCGGATCAGCCCCAGCATTTT.

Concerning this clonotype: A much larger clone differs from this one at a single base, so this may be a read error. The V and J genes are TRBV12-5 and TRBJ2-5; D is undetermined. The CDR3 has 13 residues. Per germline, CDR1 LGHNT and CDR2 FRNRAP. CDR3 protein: CASGLSITETRYF. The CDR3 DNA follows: TGTGCTAGTGGTTTGTCAATAACGGAGACCCGGTACTTC.